This TCR beta chain emerged from a study of blood T cells in healthy people across ages. Across the whole study: Per two T cells, about one barcoded beta molecule was captured through template switching.

For this clonotype: The antigen remains undetermined.

Trimming removed 6 bases at V and 7 bases at J, with 17 bases between. This CDR3 has 13 amino acids. Germline values: CDR1 DFQATT, CDR2 SNEGSKA (reference sequence). Whenever a sample was processed, at least 6.5 million PBMCs were isolated. A second PCR of roughly 7 to 11 cycles used a sample-barcoded 5' primer and a J-beta primer mix. The template-switch adaptor, which had 12 random nucleotides, put a tag on each cDNA molecule. One entry per CDR3 protein, called by TCRdb with MiXCR from the 5' RACE reads. This table holds around 580,000 distinct CDR3 sequences, around 48% found once. The study, taken as a whole, reports: Expanded clonotype shifts may have been confounded, as the donors had an unknown CMV status.

This sequence joins TRBV20-1 and TRBJ2-3; TRBD2 is a possible D gene (6 bases). The sample taken for sequencing was blood. This clonotype was obtained from a man at least 80 years old in good health. CDR3 sequence reads: CSARREKGNTQYF. CDR3 nucleotides: TGCAGTGCGCGTCGGGAGAAGGGAAATACGCAGTATTTT.